A single sample is the source of the 30 T cell receptor beta chains below, sequenced in a study of T-cell memory formation after mild COVID-19. TCRdb ran MiXCR on the 5' RACE reads and lists one entry per CDR3 protein. The sample records roughly 400,000 distinct CDR3 sequences, approximately 15% being singletons. Sequencing was done on a sample of PBMCs or a T cell subset sorted from them (not recorded which). The source of these receptors is a man aged 18-30 years who had mild COVID-19 (a few samples of this study predate the infection). Cell type and time point are not known.

A single count supports this clonotype. V and J are TRBV18 and TRBJ2-7; a possible D gene is TRBD2 (5 bases). Trimming took 6 bases from V and 4 from J, leaving 13 bases between them. The CDR3 loop spans 13 amino acids. In germline, CDR1 is KGHSH, CDR2 LQKENI. The CDR3 here is CASSRDALYEQYV. CDR3 bases: TGTGCCAGCTCCCGGGATGCACTTTACGAGCAGTACGTC.

This clonotype has at least ten counts. CDR3 DNA: TGTGCCAGCAGCTTAGCGGAAGCGGGGGCTGATACGCAGTATTTT. It yields the protein CASSLAEAGADTQYF. V usage is TRBV7-9 and J usage is TRBJ2-3; the match to TRBD2 covers 8 bases. This CDR3 spans 15 amino acids. CDR1 is SEHNR and CDR2 is FQNEAQ in the germline V gene (reference sequence). V was clipped by 0 bases and J by 6 bases; unmatched bases: 5.

The chain recombines TRBV28 with TRBJ2-3; D not certain. CDR1 and CDR2 from the germline V gene are MDHEN and SYDVKM. The ends were cut back, 5 bases at V and 4 bases at J, with 22 bases in the middle. The CDR3 extends over 17 amino acids. This chain's CDR3 is CASSLLSASVVADTQYF. CDR3 coding DNA: TGTGCCAGCAGTCTACTCTCGGCCTCGGTTGTAGCAGATACGCAGTATTTT.

V and J are TRBV12-3 or TRBV12-4 and TRBJ2-3; 9 nucleotides match TRBD2. V trimming: 6 bases; J trimming: 5 bases; junction bases outside the gene matches: 12. This CDR3 has 16 amino acids. CDR3 residues: CASRTSRTSVGDTQYF. CDR3 sequence (DNA): TGTGCCAGCAGGACTTCCCGGACTAGCGTGGGAGATACGCAGTATTTT.

The gene calls are TRBV18 and TRBJ1-5, with TRBD1 identical over 8 bases. This CDR3 is built from 21 residues. Germline CDR1 reads KGHSH; CDR2 reads LQKENI. V lost 0 bases to trimming and J lost 6 bases; unmatched junction nucleotides: 22. The CDR3: CASSPPIGGQGRAVSSQPQHF. The CDR3 DNA sequence: TGTGCCAGCTCACCACCAATAGGCGGACAGGGACGGGCGGTATCGAGTCAGCCCCAGCATTTT.

V is TRBV7-8 and J is TRBJ1-1, with unresolved D. This CDR3 spans 14 amino acids. Germline CDR1 SGHVS, CDR2 FQNEAQ. V gave up 5 bases and J gave up 5 bases, with 15 bases separating them. For the CDR3, the DNA is TGTGCCAGCAGCCCCTTTGCTTTAGGGACTGAAGCTTTCTTT. The encoded protein is CASSPFALGTEAFF.

The rearrangement joins TRBV4-2 to TRBJ2-5; D is unclear. Looked up from germline, CDR1 is LGHNA and CDR2 is YNFKEQ. Trimming cost V 0 bases and J 6 bases, with 14 bases left between them. The CDR3 contains 15 residues. CDR3 region: CASSQDGGPFKTQYF. The CDR3 DNA follows: TGTGCCAGCAGCCAAGATGGTGGGCCCTTTAAGACCCAGTACTTC.

The chain has TRBV2 and TRBJ2-3, with 7 bases matching TRBD2. Germline lookup yields CDR1 SNHLY and CDR2 FYNNEI. The CDR3 has 16 residues. V dropped 6 bases and J dropped 3; count of bases not matched to a gene: 12. The CDR3 is CASRPLGGGFTDTQYF. The CDR3 DNA follows: TGTGCCAGCAGGCCCCTGGGCGGGGGATTTACAGATACGCAGTATTTT.

This rearrangement joins TRBV4-1 to TRBJ1-5, with D unclear. V was shortened by 3 bases and J by 4 bases, with 10 bases between the two germline ends. The CDR3 has 14 amino acids. In germline, CDR1 is MGHRA, CDR2 YSYEKL. The chain's CDR3 is CASSHGTMNQPQHF. The DNA of the CDR3 is TGCGCCAGCAGCCACGGAACGATGAATCAGCCCCAGCATTTT.

This rearrangement joins TRBV7-9 to TRBJ1-1, with D tentatively TRBD1 (5 bases). CDR3 length: 12 residues. CDR1 SEHNR and CDR2 FQNEAQ come from the germline V gene (reference sequence). V was clipped by 3 bases and J by 7 bases, with 9 bases between them. The CDR3 region has the DNA TGTGCCAGCAGCTTTGGGGCAGGTGAAGCTTTCTTT. Translation gives CASSFGAGEAFF.

The chain has TRBV7-8 and TRBJ1-5, with no clear D. From germline, CDR1 is SGHVS and CDR2 FQNEAQ. The CDR3 length is 14 residues. V gave up 1 base and J gave up 4 bases, with 8 bases separating them. The DNA of the CDR3 is TGTGCCAGCAGCTTAGACGTCGGGAATCAGCCCCAGCATTTT. It encodes CASSLDVGNQPQHF.

This clonotype showed up just a few times. The chain links TRBV10-3 to TRBJ2-1; tentative D call: TRBD2 (6 bases). Between the trimmed V and J ends, which lost 10 bases and 9 bases, there was a span of 22 bases. The CDR3 length is 14 residues. CDR1 and CDR2 (germline): ENHRY, SYGVKD. The CDR3 loop is CATHPQGGYGEQFF. In DNA, the CDR3 is TGTGCCACCCACCCCCAGGGAGGCTATGGTGAGCAGTTCTTC.

This clonotype has just a few counts. V is TRBV7-2 and J is TRBJ2-3; 12 bases are shared with TRBD2. The CDR3 extends over 16 amino acids. Trimming at V came to 1 base and at J to 6 bases, leaving 5 bases not matched to a gene. Germline-derived CDR1 and CDR2 are SGHTA and FQGNSA. CDR3 protein: CASSLGLAGALDTQYF. CDR3 bases: TGTGCCAGCAGCTTAGGACTAGCGGGGGCGCTGGATACGCAGTATTTT.

Only a few counts were recorded for this clonotype. The chain carries TRBV9 and TRBJ2-2; no clear D gene. V was pared by 2 bases and J by 8 bases, with 7 bases between. The CDR3 runs 12 residues. Germline V gene data show CDR1 as SGDLS and CDR2 as YYNGEE. Here the CDR3 reads CASSVWGGELFF. CDR3 bases: TGTGCCAGCAGCGTGTGGGGTGGGGAGCTGTTTTTT.

This clonotype occurred a few times. The chain has TRBV12-3 or TRBV12-4 and TRBJ1-2; D gene uncertain. The ends were cut back, 6 bases at V and 6 bases at J, with 17 bases in the middle. This CDR3 region has 14 residues. The CDR3: CASSPGPTDHGYTF. CDR3 DNA: TGTGCCAGCAGCCCCGGACCGACGGATCATGGCTACACCTTC.

This clonotype was counted only a few times. This chain uses TRBV10-3 with TRBJ1-1; 7 positions agree with TRBD1. CDR1 is ENHRY and CDR2 is SYGVKD in the germline V gene. This CDR3 contains 13 residues. J lost 5 bases, V lost 10 bases, and 10 bases had no gene match. Written as DNA, the CDR3 is TGTGCCAACAGAGACAGGGTTGAAACTGAAGCTTTCTTT. Its translation: CANRDRVETEAFF.

This clonotype was seen more than once but under ten times. The chain joins TRBV12-3 or TRBV12-4 to TRBJ1-5, with a tentative D call TRBD1 (5 bases). Trimming took 5 bases from V and 4 from J, leaving 12 bases between them. This CDR3 has 14 amino acids. Here the CDR3 DNA reads TGTGCCAGCAGTCCGGGACTTAGAAATCAGCCCCAGCATTTT. Protein sequence: CASSPGLRNQPQHF.

This clonotype was seen a few times. This chain links TRBV6-5 with TRBJ1-6, with D perhaps matching TRBD1 (6 bases). V lost 6 bases to trimming and J lost 0 bases, with 15 bases between them. Germline V lookup: CDR1 MNHEY, CDR2 SVGAGI. The CDR3 sequence is 17 residues long. DNA for the CDR3: TGTGCCAGCAGACCGGACAGCGAAGGCTCCTATAATTCACCCCTCCACTTT. Residues: CASRPDSEGSYNSPLHF.

The chain combines TRBV20-1 with TRBJ2-3; tentative D call: TRBD2 (5 bases). The CDR3 covers 14 residues. V was cut by 0 bases and J by 1 base, with 8 bases left in between. Germline CDR1 reads DFQATT; CDR2 reads SNEGSKA (reference sequence). This CDR3 is CSARDPRGTDTQYF. CDR3 in DNA: TGCAGTGCTAGAGATCCGCGGGGCACAGATACGCAGTATTTT.

This clonotype was observed a few times. This chain links TRBV5-1 with TRBJ2-3; 13 positions match TRBD2. V shed 4 bases, J shed 0 bases, and the junction held 2 bases outside the gene matches. The germline CDR1 and CDR2 sequences are SGHRS and YFSETQ. The length of the CDR3 is 16 residues. The CDR3 protein is CASSVGLAGSTDTQYF. The CDR3 DNA sequence: TGCGCCAGCAGCGTGGGACTAGCGGGGAGCACAGATACGCAGTATTTT. Full variable domain (outside the CDR3, taken from reference TRBV5-1 and TRBJ2-3): KAGVTQTPRYLIKTRGQQVTLSCSPISGHRSVSWYQQTPGQGLQFLFEYFSETQRNKGNFPGRFSGRQFSNSRSEMNVSTLELGDSALYLCASSVGLAGSTDTQYFGPGTRLTVL.

This sequence joins TRBV2 and TRBJ2-7; 9 nucleotides agree with TRBD1. Germline CDR1 reads SNHLY; CDR2 reads FYNNEI. The CDR3 sequence is 14 residues long. Trimming cost V 7 bases and J 1 base; bases outside gene matches: 5. CDR3 DNA sequence: TGTGCCAGCAAGATGGGGACAGGGTCCTACGAGCAGTACTTC. Its translation is CASKMGTGSYEQYF.

The chain has TRBV7-2 and TRBJ1-1; D possibly corresponds to TRBD1 (6 bases). Germline CDR1 is SGHTA and CDR2 is FQGNSA. This CDR3 has 12 residues. The V gene lost 5 bases and the J gene lost 8 bases, with 12 bases spanning the gap. CDR3 amino acids: CASSLWTEEAFF. The CDR3 nucleotides read TGTGCCAGCAGCCTCTGGACAGAAGAAGCTTTCTTT. Full variable domain (outside the CDR3, taken from reference TRBV7-2 and TRBJ1-1): GAGVSQSPSNKVTEKGKDVELRCDPISGHTALYWYRQSLGQGLEFLIYFQGNSAPDKSGLPSDRFSAERTGGSVSTLTIQRTQQEDSAVYLCASSLWTEEAFFGQGTRLTVV.

CDR3: CASSQLIGGAAGEQFF. CDR3 nucleotides: TGTGCCAGCAGCCAACTTATTGGGGGGGCTGCTGGTGAGCAGTTCTTC. The V and J genes are TRBV7-3 and TRBJ2-1; D is possibly TRBD2 (7 bases). From germline, CDR1 is SGHTA and CDR2 FQGTGA. There are 16 residues in the CDR3. Trimming removed 5 bases from V and 9 bases from J, with 23 bases in between. Supplemented by reference TRBV7-3 and TRBJ2-1, the full variable domain reads GAGVSQTPSNKVTEKGKYVELRCDPISGHTALYWYRQSLGQGPEFLIYFQGTGAADDSGLPNDRFFAVRPEGSVSTLKIQRTERGDSAVYLCASSQLIGGAAGEQFFGPGTRLTVL.

This clonotype was recorded at least ten times. J is TRBJ2-5 and V is TRBV5-4; D might be TRBD1 or TRBD2, each matching 6 bases. This CDR3 region has 15 residues. Looked up from germline, CDR1 is SGHNT and CDR2 is YYREEE (reference sequence). V lost 0 bases and J lost 2, with 11 bases in between. The CDR3: CASSLVGGGQETQYF. Here the CDR3 DNA reads TGTGCCAGCAGCTTGGTGGGGGGCGGGCAAGAGACCCAGTACTTC.

V gene TRBV7-3 combines with J gene TRBJ2-1, with D maybe TRBD2 (7 bases). The CDR3 has 15 residues. The germline V gene has CDR1 SGHTA and CDR2 FQGTGA. V lost 5 bases to trimming and J lost 5 bases, with 16 bases between them. The CDR3 region is CASSPRGGSNNEQFF. In nucleotides, the CDR3 is TGTGCCAGCAGCCCGAGGGGGGGGAGCAACAATGAGCAGTTCTTC.

This clonotype was counted between two and nine times. The rearrangement uses TRBV9 and TRBJ2-2; D could derive from TRBD1 or TRBD2 (5 bases each). Germline V gene data show CDR1 as SGDLS and CDR2 as YYNGEE. The CDR3 totals 14 residues. V lost 0 bases to trimming and J lost 4 bases, with 7 bases between them. The CDR3 DNA reads TGTGCCAGCAGCGTAGGAGGGGCCACCGGGGAGCTGTTTTTT. It is translated as CASSVGGATGELFF.

This clonotype turned up a few times. V usage is TRBV19 and J usage is TRBJ1-2; 7 positions agree with TRBD1. CDR1 and CDR2 from the germline V gene are LNHDA and SQIVND (reference sequence). The CDR3 covers 14 residues. Trimming took 8 bases from V and 4 from J; bases not matched to a gene: 10. Here the CDR3 DNA reads TGTGCCAGTTGGGATGCCGGGGACAGCTATGGCTACACCTTC. Amino acids: CASWDAGDSYGYTF.

Ten or more counts support this clonotype. The V gene is TRBV12-3 or TRBV12-4, the J gene TRBJ2-5; 7 bases map to TRBD2. V lost 7 bases and J lost 2; bases outside the gene matches: 13. This CDR3 contains 16 residues. The CDR3 loop is CASTERDGRSQETQYF. The DNA for the CDR3 is TGTGCCAGCACCGAGCGGGACGGGAGATCTCAAGAGACCCAGTACTTC.

J is TRBJ2-3 and V is TRBV6-1; 8 bases map to TRBD1. The CDR3 runs 15 residues. The ends lost 2 bases at V and 5 bases at J; junction bases unmatched: 6. The germline gives CDR1 MNHNS, CDR2 SASEGT. This CDR3 is CASSERQGARDTQYF. The CDR3 DNA sequence: TGTGCCAGCAGTGAACGTCAGGGGGCGAGAGATACGCAGTATTTT.

The V and J genes are TRBV11-2 and TRBJ2-3; D is unclear. CDR1 and CDR2 from the germline V gene are SGHAT and FQNNGV. The CDR3 has 13 amino acids. The V end was cut by 5 bases, the J end by 3 bases, with 9 bases between. CDR3 sequence reads: CASSAPATDTQYF. CDR3 sequence (DNA): TGTGCCAGCAGCGCGCCGGCAACAGATACGCAGTATTTT.